Following are 3 T cell receptor beta chains from one sample sequenced in a study of blood T cell repertoires in COVID-19. Sequencing used immunoSEQ multiplex PCR; TCRdb keeps in-frame clones, though not all of them. This table has 95,000 to 100,000 clones, 70% to 90% appearing once. The sample was peripheral blood. These receptor sequences come from a woman under 40 with acute or convalescent COVID-19.

This clone was observed once. V usage is TRBV5-8 and J usage is TRBJ2-7; possibly TRBD1 for D (5 bases). This CDR3 comprises 17 residues. Germline values: CDR1 SGHTS, CDR2 YDEGEE. V was trimmed by 3 bases and J by 0 bases, leaving 19 bases between them. CDR3 coding DNA: TGTGCCAGCAGCTCGCCCCTGGGGCAATGGTTCTCCTACGAGCAGTACTTC. This translates into CASSSPLGQWFSYEQYF.

The chain combines TRBV19 with TRBJ1-1; the D gene is possibly TRBD1 (6 bases). The germline V gene has CDR1 LNHDA and CDR2 SQIVND (reference sequence). The ends were cut back, 6 bases at V and 1 base at J, with 15 bases in the middle. This CDR3 comprises 15 residues. CDR3 nucleotide sequence: TGTGCCAGTAGGAAGGGGGGGCGGGCGAACACTGAAGCTTTCTTT. The encoded protein is CASRKGGRANTEAFF.

J is TRBJ2-6 and V is TRBV5-1; perhaps TRBD1 as D (6 bases). The CDR3 runs to 17 residues. CDR1 and CDR2 (germline): SGHRS, YFSETQ. The V end was cut by 2 bases, the J end by 0 bases, with 12 bases between. The DNA for the CDR3 is TGCGCCAGCAGCTTAGGACAGCCGAGCTCTGGGGCCAACGTCCTGACTTTC. This encodes CASSLGQPSSGANVLTF.